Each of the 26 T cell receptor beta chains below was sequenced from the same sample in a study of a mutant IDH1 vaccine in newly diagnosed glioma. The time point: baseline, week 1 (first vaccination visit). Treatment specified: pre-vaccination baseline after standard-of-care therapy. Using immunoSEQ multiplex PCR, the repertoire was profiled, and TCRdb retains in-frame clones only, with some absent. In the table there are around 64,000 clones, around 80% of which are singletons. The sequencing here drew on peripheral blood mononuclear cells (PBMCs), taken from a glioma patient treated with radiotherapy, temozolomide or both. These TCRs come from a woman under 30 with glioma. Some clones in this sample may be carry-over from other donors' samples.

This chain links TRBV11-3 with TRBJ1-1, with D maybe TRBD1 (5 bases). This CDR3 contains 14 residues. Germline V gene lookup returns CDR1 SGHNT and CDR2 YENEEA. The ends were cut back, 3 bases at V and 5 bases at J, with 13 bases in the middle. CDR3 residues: CASSFPGGGTEAFF. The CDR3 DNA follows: TGTGCCAGCAGCTTCCCGGGTGGGGGAACTGAAGCTTTCTTT.

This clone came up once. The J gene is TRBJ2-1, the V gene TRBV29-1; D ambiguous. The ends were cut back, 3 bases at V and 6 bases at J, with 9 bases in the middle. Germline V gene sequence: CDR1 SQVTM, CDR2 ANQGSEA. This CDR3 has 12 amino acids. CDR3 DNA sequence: TGCAGCGTTGACTCAGGTAGCAATGAGCAGTTCTTC. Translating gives CSVDSGSNEQFF.

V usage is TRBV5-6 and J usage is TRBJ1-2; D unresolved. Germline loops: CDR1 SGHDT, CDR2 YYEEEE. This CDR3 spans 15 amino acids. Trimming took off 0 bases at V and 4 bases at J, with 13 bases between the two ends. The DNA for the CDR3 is TGTGCCAGCAGCTTGGATACAGAATTAATCTATGGCTACACCTTC. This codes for CASSLDTELIYGYTF.

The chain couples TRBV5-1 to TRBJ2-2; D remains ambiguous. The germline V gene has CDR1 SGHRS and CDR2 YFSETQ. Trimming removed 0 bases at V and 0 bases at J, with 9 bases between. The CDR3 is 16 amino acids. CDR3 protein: CASSLVTGANTGELFF. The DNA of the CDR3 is TGCGCCAGCAGCTTGGTAACTGGGGCGAACACCGGGGAGCTGTTTTTT.

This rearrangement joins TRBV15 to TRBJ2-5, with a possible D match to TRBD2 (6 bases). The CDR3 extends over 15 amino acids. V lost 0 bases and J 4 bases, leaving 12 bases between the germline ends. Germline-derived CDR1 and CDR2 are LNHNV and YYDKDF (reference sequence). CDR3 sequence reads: CATSRDRREGETQYF. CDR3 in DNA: TGTGCCACCAGCAGAGATCGGCGGGAAGGAGAGACCCAGTACTTC.

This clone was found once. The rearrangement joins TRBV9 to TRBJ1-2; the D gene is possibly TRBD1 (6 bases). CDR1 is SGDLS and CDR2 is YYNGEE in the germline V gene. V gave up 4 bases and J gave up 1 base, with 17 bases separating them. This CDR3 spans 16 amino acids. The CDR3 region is CASSPPTGNLNYGYTF. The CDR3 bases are TGTGCCAGCAGCCCACCAACAGGGAATCTTAACTATGGCTACACCTTC.

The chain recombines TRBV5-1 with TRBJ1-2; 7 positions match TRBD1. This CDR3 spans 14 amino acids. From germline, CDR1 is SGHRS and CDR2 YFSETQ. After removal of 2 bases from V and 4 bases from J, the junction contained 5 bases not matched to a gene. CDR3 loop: CASSLETGPYGYTF. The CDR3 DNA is TGCGCCAGCAGCTTAGAGACAGGGCCCTATGGCTACACCTTC.

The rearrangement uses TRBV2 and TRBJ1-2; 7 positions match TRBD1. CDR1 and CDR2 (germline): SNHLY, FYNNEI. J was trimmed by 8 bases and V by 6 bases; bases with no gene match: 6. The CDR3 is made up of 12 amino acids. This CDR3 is CASSQGESGYTF. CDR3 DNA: TGTGCCAGCAGCCAGGGGGAAAGCGGCTACACCTTC.

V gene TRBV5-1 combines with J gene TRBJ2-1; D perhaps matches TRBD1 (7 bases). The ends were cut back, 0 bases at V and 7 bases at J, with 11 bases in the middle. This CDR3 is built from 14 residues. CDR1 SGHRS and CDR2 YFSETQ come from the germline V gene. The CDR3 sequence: CASSLVPGGNEQFF. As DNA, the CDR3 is TGCGCCAGCAGCTTGGTGCCAGGGGGGAATGAGCAGTTCTTC.

CDR3 amino acids: CASRGKVLAASTDTQYF. The CDR3 nucleotides read TGTGCCAGCAGGGGTAAAGTACTAGCGGCTAGCACAGATACGCAGTATTTT. The J gene is TRBJ2-3, the V gene TRBV7-9; 8 bases are shared with TRBD2. This CDR3 has 17 residues. Germline V lookup: CDR1 SEHNR, CDR2 FQNEAQ (reference sequence). Trimming cost V 6 bases and J 0 bases; bases outside gene matches: 11.

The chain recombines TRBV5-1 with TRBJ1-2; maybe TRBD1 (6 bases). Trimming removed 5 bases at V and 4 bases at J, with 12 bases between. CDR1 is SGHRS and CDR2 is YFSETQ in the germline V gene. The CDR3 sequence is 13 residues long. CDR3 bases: TGCGCCAGCAGACCAGACAGGAGCTATGGCTACACCTTC. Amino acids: CASRPDRSYGYTF.

CDR3 residues: CASSDLDPGSTEAFF. DNA for the CDR3: TGTGCCAGCAGTGATCTCGACCCTGGGAGCACTGAAGCTTTCTTT. The V call is TRBV25-1, the J call TRBJ1-1; D uncertain. Germline CDR1 is MGHDK and CDR2 is SYGVNS. This CDR3 spans 15 amino acids. Trimming took 3 bases from V and 4 from J, leaving 15 bases between them.

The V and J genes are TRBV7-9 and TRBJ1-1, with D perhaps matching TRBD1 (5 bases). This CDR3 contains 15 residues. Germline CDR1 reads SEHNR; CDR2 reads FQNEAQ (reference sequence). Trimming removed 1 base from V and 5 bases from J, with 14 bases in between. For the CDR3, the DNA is TGTGCCAGCAGCTTAGTATCGGGGGAAGGTACTGAAGCTTTCTTT. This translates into CASSLVSGEGTEAFF. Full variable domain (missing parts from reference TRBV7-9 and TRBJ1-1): DTGVSQNPRHKITKRGQNVTFRCDPISEHNRLYWYRQTLGQGPEFLTYFQNEAQLEKSRLLSDRFSAERPKGSFSTLEIQRTEQGDSAMYLCASSLVSGEGTEAFFGQGTRLTVV.

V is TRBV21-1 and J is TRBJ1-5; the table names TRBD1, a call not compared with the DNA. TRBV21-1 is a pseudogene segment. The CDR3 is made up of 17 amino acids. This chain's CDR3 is CASSKMRQGAGNQPQHF. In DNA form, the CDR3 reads TGTGCCAGCAGCAAAATGAGACAGGGGGCAGGCAATCAGCCCCAGCATTTT.

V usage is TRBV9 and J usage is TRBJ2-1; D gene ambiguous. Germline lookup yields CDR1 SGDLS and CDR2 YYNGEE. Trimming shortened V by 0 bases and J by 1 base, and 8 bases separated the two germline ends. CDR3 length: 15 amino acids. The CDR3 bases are TGTGCCAGCAGCGTAGAGTCCGTGTCCTACAATGAGCAGTTCTTC. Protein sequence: CASSVESVSYNEQFF.

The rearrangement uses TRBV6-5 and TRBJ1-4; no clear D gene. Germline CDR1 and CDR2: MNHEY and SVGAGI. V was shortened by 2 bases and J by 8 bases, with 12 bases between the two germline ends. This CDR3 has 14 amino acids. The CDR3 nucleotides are TGTGCCAGCAGTTACCTTGGGCCGGGGGAAAAACTGTTTTTT. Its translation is CASSYLGPGEKLFF.

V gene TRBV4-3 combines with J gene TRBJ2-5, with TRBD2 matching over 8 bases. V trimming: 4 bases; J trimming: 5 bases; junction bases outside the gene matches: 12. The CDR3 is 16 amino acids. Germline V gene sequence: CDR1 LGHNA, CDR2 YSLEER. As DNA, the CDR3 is TGCGCCAGCAGCCCCCGGACAGCGGGAGAGCGGGAGACCCAGTACTTC. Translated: CASSPRTAGERETQYF.

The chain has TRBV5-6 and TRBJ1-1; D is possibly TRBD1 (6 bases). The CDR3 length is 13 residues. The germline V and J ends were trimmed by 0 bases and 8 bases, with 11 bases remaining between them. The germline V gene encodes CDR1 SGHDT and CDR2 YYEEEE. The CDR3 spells CASSLDRVPEAFF. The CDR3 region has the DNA TGTGCCAGCAGCTTGGACAGGGTGCCAGAAGCTTTCTTT. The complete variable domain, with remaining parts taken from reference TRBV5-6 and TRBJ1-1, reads DAGVTQSPTHLIKTRGQQVTLRCSPKSGHDTVSWYQQALGQGPQFIFQYYEEEERQRGNFPDRFSGHQFPNYSSELNVNALLLGDSALYLCASSLDRVPEAFFGQGTRLTVV.

The CDR3 DNA reads TGTGCCAGCAGCTTAGGGATCGGGGGCACTGAAGCTTTCTTT. This codes for CASSLGIGGTEAFF. The rearrangement joins TRBV7-9 to TRBJ1-1; tentatively, D is TRBD1 (5 bases). The CDR3 loop spans 14 amino acids. CDR1 and CDR2 (germline): SEHNR, FQNEAQ (reference sequence). V was pared by 1 base and J by 4 bases, with 10 bases between.

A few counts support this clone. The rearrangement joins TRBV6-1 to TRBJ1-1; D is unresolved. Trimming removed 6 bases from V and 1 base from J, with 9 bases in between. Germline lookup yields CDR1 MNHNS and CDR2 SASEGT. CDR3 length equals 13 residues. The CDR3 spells CASSGLENTEAFF. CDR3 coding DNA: TGTGCCAGCAGCGGATTAGAGAACACTGAAGCTTTCTTT.

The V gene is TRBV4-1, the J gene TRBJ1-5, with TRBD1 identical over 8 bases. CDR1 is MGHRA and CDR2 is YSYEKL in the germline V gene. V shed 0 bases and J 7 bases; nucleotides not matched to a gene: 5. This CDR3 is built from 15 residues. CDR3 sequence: CASSQDGQGHQPQHF. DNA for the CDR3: TGCGCCAGCAGCCAAGACGGACAGGGCCACCAGCCCCAGCATTTT.

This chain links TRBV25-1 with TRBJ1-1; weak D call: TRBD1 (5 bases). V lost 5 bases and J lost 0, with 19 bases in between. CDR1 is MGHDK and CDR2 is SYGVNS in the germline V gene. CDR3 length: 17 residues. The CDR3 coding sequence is TGTGCCAGCAGTTCCCCGGGCGTTGGGGCCATGAACACTGAAGCTTTCTTT. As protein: CASSSPGVGAMNTEAFF.

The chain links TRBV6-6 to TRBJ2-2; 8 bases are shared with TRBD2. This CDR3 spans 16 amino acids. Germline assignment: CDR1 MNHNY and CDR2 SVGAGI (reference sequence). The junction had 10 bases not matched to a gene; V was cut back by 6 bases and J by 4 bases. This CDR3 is CASRTGGPLGTGELFF. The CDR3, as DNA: TGTGCCAGCAGAACGGGAGGGCCGCTGGGCACCGGGGAGCTGTTTTTT.

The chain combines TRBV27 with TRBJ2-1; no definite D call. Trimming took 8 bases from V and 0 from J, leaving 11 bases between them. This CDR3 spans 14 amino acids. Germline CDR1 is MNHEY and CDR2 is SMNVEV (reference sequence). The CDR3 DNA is TGTGCCAGCCAAGACGGAAGCTCCTACAATGAGCAGTTCTTC. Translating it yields CASQDGSSYNEQFF.

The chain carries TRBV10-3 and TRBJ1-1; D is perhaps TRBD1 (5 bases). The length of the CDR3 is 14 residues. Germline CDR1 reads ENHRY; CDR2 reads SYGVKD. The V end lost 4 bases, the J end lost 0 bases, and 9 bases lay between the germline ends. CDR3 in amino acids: CAISGTKMNTEAFF. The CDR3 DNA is TGTGCCATCAGTGGGACAAAGATGAACACTGAAGCTTTCTTT.

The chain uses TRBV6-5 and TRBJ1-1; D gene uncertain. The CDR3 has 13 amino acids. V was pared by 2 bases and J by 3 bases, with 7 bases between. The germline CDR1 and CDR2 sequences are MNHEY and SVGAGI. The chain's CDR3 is CASSYGGDTEAFF. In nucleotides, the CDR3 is TGTGCCAGCAGTTACGGTGGGGACACTGAAGCTTTCTTT.